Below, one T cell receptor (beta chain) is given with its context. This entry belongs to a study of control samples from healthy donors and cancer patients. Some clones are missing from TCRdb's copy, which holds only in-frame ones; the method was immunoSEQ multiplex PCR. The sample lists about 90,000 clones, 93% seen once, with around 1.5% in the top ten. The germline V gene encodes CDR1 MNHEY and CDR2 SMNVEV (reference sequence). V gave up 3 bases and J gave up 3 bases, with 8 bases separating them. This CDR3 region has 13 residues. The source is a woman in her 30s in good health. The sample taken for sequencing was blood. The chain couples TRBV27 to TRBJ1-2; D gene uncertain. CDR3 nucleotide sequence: TGTGCCAGCAGTTTTAACGGCGACTATGGCTACACCTTC. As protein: CASSFNGDYGYTF.